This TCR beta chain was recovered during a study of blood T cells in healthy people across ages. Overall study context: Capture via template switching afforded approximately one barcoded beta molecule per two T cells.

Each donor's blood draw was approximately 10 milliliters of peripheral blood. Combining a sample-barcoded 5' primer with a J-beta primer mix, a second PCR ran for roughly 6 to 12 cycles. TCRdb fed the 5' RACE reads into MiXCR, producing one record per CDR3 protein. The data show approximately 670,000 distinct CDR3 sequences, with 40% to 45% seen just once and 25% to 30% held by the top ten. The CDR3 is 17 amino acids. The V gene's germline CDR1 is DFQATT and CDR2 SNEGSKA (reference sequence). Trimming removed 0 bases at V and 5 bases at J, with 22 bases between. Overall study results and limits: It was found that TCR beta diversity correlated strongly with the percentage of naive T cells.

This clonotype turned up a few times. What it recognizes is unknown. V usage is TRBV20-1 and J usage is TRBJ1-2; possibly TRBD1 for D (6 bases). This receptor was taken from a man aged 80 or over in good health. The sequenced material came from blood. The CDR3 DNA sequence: TGCAGTGCTAGAGATCGAACAGGGCCTAGTTCGGGATATGGCTACACCTTC. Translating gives CSARDRTGPSSGYGYTF.